The 28 T cell receptor beta chains reported below all come from one sample, sequenced in a study of PD-1 blockade in mismatch repair-deficient tumors. The repertoire was sequenced with immunoSEQ multiplex PCR; TCRdb's copy has only in-frame clones and lacks some. Of roughly 120,000 clones detected, almost 90% appear once; the ten largest clones hold 12%. Specimen: peripheral blood, collected 70 to 73 weeks after starting pembrolizumab. Receptors were obtained from an adult with mismatch repair-deficient cancer.

The gene calls are TRBV5-1 and TRBJ2-3; 7 positions match TRBD2. The trim removed 5 bases at V and 4 bases at J, leaving 7 bases unmatched. The CDR3 is made up of 14 amino acids. In germline, CDR1 is SGHRS, CDR2 YFSETQ. CDR3 protein: CASRSSGHPDTQYF. CDR3 sequence (DNA): TGCGCCAGCAGATCTAGCGGACACCCAGATACGCAGTATTTT.

The table lists this clone with a count of one. The chain has TRBV9 and TRBJ1-4; D uncertain. Looked up from germline, CDR1 is SGDLS and CDR2 is YYNGEE. V lost 5 bases, J lost 4 bases, and 12 bases lay in between. The CDR3 runs to 14 residues. CDR3 in amino acids: CASSVTRDNEKLFF. DNA for the CDR3: TGTGCCAGCAGTGTCACACGGGATAATGAAAAACTGTTTTTT. Drawing the rest from reference TRBV9 and TRBJ1-4, the complete variable domain is DSGVTQTPKHLITATGQRVTLRCSPRSGDLSVYWYQQSLDQGLQFLIQYYNGEERAKGNILERFSAQQFPDLHSELNLSSLELGDSALYFCASSVTRDNEKLFFGSGTQLSVL.

This clone has only one observation. V usage is TRBV6-6 and J usage is TRBJ2-1; 13 nucleotides line up with TRBD2. Germline trimming cut 6 bases from V and 8 bases from J; bases unmatched to any gene: 4. The CDR3 has 14 residues. In germline, CDR1 is MNHNY, CDR2 SVGAGI (reference sequence). The CDR3 DNA sequence: TGTGCCAGCAGCCAAGGACTAGCGGGAGATGAGCAGTTCTTC. Translation: CASSQGLAGDEQFF.

The V and J genes are TRBV4-3 and TRBJ2-3; TRBD2 matches at 8 bases. The CDR3 is 17 residues long. V was clipped by 0 bases and J by 6 bases; unmatched bases: 11. Germline CDR1 LGHNA, CDR2 YSLEER. The CDR3 region has the DNA TGCGCCAGCAGCCAAGAAACGGGCGGGGGGCCTAAGGATACGCAGTATTTT. Translating gives CASSQETGGGPKDTQYF.

The CDR3 sequence is CASSSTSGSGYEQYF. In DNA form, the CDR3 reads TGCGCCAGCAGCTCCACTAGCGGGAGTGGATACGAGCAGTACTTC. The chain uses TRBV5-1 and TRBJ2-7, with TRBD2 matching 11 bases. With V trimmed by 3 bases and J by 4 bases, 6 bases remained unmatched. The CDR3 runs 15 residues. Germline-derived CDR1 and CDR2 are SGHRS and YFSETQ. Full variable domain (missing parts from reference TRBV5-1 and TRBJ2-7): KAGVTQTPRYLIKTRGQQVTLSCSPISGHRSVSWYQQTPGQGLQFLFEYFSETQRNKGNFPGRFSGRQFSNSRSEMNVSTLELGDSALYLCASSSTSGSGYEQYFGPGTRLTVT.

The rearrangement links TRBV28 to TRBJ2-2, with 10 bases lining up with TRBD1. The germline V gene has CDR1 MDHEN and CDR2 SYDVKM. The CDR3 is 15 amino acids. Trimming at V came to 5 bases and at J to 4 bases, leaving 4 bases not matched to a gene. CDR3 amino acids: CASSDRGRVTGELFF. CDR3 bases: TGTGCCAGCAGTGACAGGGGGCGCGTCACCGGGGAGCTGTTTTTT.

The chain combines TRBV23-1 with TRBJ1-1; TRBD1 matches 10 bases. TRBV23-1 is labeled an ORF, and its function is uncertain. This CDR3 has 14 amino acids. Germline trimming cut 6 bases from V and 3 bases from J; bases unmatched to any gene: 4. The DNA of the CDR3 is TGCGCCAGCAGCCCGGGACAGGGGCACACTGAAGCTTTCTTT. Protein sequence: CASSPGQGHTEAFF.

This clone has more than one count but fewer than ten. The chain joins TRBV6-1 to TRBJ1-2, with TRBD1 matching 8 bases. Trimming took 7 bases from V and 7 from J; bases not matched to a gene: 5. Looked up from germline, CDR1 is MNHNS and CDR2 is SASEGT. CDR3 length: 12 residues. The CDR3 DNA sequence: TGTGCCAGCACGACACAGGGGGGTGGCTACACCTTC. Translated: CASTTQGGGYTF.

The chain couples TRBV14 to TRBJ2-3; TRBD2 matches at 9 bases. V trimming: 1 base; J trimming: 3 bases; junction bases outside the gene matches: 5. CDR1 and CDR2 from the germline V gene are SGHDN and FVKESK. The CDR3 spans 16 residues. The CDR3 loop is CASSQGSGSVTDTQYF. The CDR3 bases are TGTGCCAGCAGCCAAGGTAGCGGGAGTGTAACAGATACGCAGTATTTT.

The rearrangement links TRBV11-2 to TRBJ2-1; D is ambiguous. There are 15 residues in the CDR3. Trimming took 1 base from V and 4 from J, leaving 11 bases between them. CDR1 SGHAT and CDR2 FQNNGV come from the germline V gene. Here the CDR3 reads CASSLAYGIYNEQFF. Here the CDR3 DNA reads TGTGCCAGCAGCTTAGCCTATGGGATTTACAATGAGCAGTTCTTC. Drawing the rest from reference TRBV11-2 and TRBJ2-1, the complete variable domain is EAGVAQSPRYKIIEKRQSVAFWCNPISGHATLYWYQQILGQGPKLLIQFQNNGVVDDSQLPKDRFSAERLKGVDSTLKIQPAKLEDSAVYLCASSLAYGIYNEQFFGPGTRLTVL.

The chain is built from TRBV6-6 and TRBJ1-2; no firm D call. CDR1 and CDR2 (germline): MNHNY, SVGAGI (reference sequence). V dropped 0 bases and J dropped 8 bases, with 10 bases sitting between them. This CDR3 has 13 residues. The CDR3 here is CASSYSERVGYTF. CDR3 DNA: TGTGCCAGCAGTTACTCGGAAAGGGTCGGCTACACCTTC.

The J gene is TRBJ2-5, the V gene TRBV30, with 10 bases matching TRBD2. The CDR3 is made up of 13 amino acids. Per germline, CDR1 GTSNPN and CDR2 SVGIG (reference sequence). J lost 5 bases, V lost 4 bases, and 4 bases had no gene match. In nucleotides, the CDR3 is TGTGCCTGGACTAGCGGGAGCAAGGAGACCCAGTACTTC. It specifies CAWTSGSKETQYF.

This clone is large by share. V usage is TRBV28 and J usage is TRBJ2-1; the D is unclear. CDR1 and CDR2 from the germline V gene are MDHEN and SYDVKM. Trimming removed 1 base at V and 5 bases at J, with 12 bases between. The CDR3 runs 15 residues. DNA of the CDR3: TGTGCCAGCAGTTTATTGCCAGGTTCGGACAATGAGCAGTTCTTC. Translation gives CASSLLPGSDNEQFF.

The DNA for the CDR3 is TGTGCCAGCAGCTTTTCGGGTCCTGTAGGGCAGTACTTC. It is translated as CASSFSGPVGQYF. The rearrangement uses TRBV7-2 and TRBJ2-7; no firm D call. CDR3 length: 13 residues. V was trimmed by 3 bases and J by 9 bases, leaving 15 bases between them. Germline CDR1 is SGHTA and CDR2 is FQGNSA.

The chain links TRBV5-4 to TRBJ2-5; 9 positions agree with TRBD1. The CDR3 runs to 16 residues. Germline-derived CDR1 and CDR2 are SGHNT and YYREEE (reference sequence). V was clipped by 3 bases and J by 5 bases; unmatched bases: 11. The CDR3: CASSYPGTGFRETQYF. In nucleotides, the CDR3 is TGTGCCAGCAGCTACCCCGGGACAGGGTTCCGGGAGACCCAGTACTTC.

The chain employs TRBV19 and TRBJ2-1, with D perhaps matching TRBD2 (5 bases). CDR1 LNHDA and CDR2 SQIVND come from the germline V gene (reference sequence). CDR3 length: 15 amino acids. Trimming pared 1 base from V and 1 base from J, leaving 8 bases between. CDR3 sequence reads: CASSIVDSSYNEQFF. CDR3 in DNA: TGTGCCAGTAGTATAGTGGACTCTTCCTACAATGAGCAGTTCTTC.

The chain combines TRBV9 with TRBJ1-2; TRBD1 is a possible D gene (5 bases). This CDR3 is built from 15 residues. Germline V lookup: CDR1 SGDLS, CDR2 YYNGEE. V lost 4 bases, J lost 6 bases, and 19 bases lay in between. The CDR3 region is CASSPSPPGGDGYTF. As DNA, the CDR3 is TGTGCCAGCAGCCCGTCCCCACCGGGGGGGGATGGCTACACCTTC.

In this sample, this clone turned up once. V is TRBV9 and J is TRBJ2-7, with TRBD1 matching 7 bases. The CDR3 extends over 14 amino acids. The junction had 2 bases not matched to a gene; V was cut back by 0 bases and J by 2 bases. Germline-derived CDR1 and CDR2 are SGDLS and YYNGEE. The CDR3 sequence: CASSVGTGTYEQYF. Written as DNA, the CDR3 is TGTGCCAGCAGCGTAGGGACAGGAACCTACGAGCAGTACTTC.

This sequence joins TRBV6-5 and TRBJ2-1, with D unclear. Deletions cut 0 bases from V and 4 bases from J, with 7 bases between. This CDR3 is 14 amino acids long. Germline CDR1 and CDR2: MNHEY and SVGAGI. The CDR3 DNA reads as TGTGCCAGCAGTTACTCGTTTAATTACAATGAGCAGTTCTTC. Protein sequence: CASSYSFNYNEQFF.

The chain has TRBV11-1 and TRBJ2-1, with D tentatively TRBD2 (5 bases). The CDR3 has 14 amino acids. V was clipped by 5 bases and J by 5 bases, with 13 bases between them. Germline V lookup: CDR1 SGHAT, CDR2 FQDESV (reference sequence). In nucleotides, the CDR3 is TGTGCCAGCAGCCTTAACGGGAATCACAATGAGCAGTTCTTC. Translation: CASSLNGNHNEQFF. Complete variable domain (other parts from reference TRBV11-1 and TRBJ2-1): EAEVAQSPRYKITEKSQAVAFWCDPISGHATLYWYRQILGQGPELLVQFQDESVVDDSQLPKDRFSAERLKGVDSTLKIQPAELGDSAMYLCASSLNGNHNEQFFGPGTRLTVL.

V gene TRBV5-6 combines with J gene TRBJ1-2, with D unresolved. CDR1 and CDR2 (germline): SGHDT, YYEEEE. This CDR3 comprises 12 residues. V was clipped by 0 bases and J by 10 bases, with 10 bases between them. CDR3 sequence: CASSLEPAVYTF. CDR3 coding DNA: TGTGCCAGCAGCTTGGAACCCGCCGTCTACACCTTC.

This clone was detected once. V and J are TRBV9 and TRBJ1-1, with unresolved D. V was cut by 0 bases and J by 6 bases, with 12 bases left in between. The CDR3 runs 14 residues. The germline gives CDR1 SGDLS, CDR2 YYNGEE. The CDR3 here is CASSVEAGRSEAFF. CDR3 bases: TGTGCCAGCAGCGTAGAGGCTGGGAGATCTGAAGCTTTCTTT.

The V gene is TRBV27, the J gene TRBJ2-7; maybe TRBD1 (6 bases). The CDR3 sequence is 15 residues long. Trimming removed 2 bases from V and 6 bases from J, with 17 bases in between. In germline, CDR1 is MNHEY, CDR2 SMNVEV (reference sequence). CDR3 DNA sequence: TGTGCCAGCAGTTTAGGGGGCGGACTGTACCCCGAGCAGTACTTC. Encoded protein: CASSLGGGLYPEQYF.

This clone was recorded a few times. The chain recombines TRBV27 with TRBJ2-7; no reliable D call. There are 14 residues in the CDR3. Per germline, CDR1 MNHEY and CDR2 SMNVEV (reference sequence). Trimming took off 3 bases at V and 2 bases at J, with 11 bases between the two ends. The DNA of the CDR3 is TGTGCCAGCAGTTTGTTTGACAAGACCTACGAGCAGTACTTC. Amino acid sequence: CASSLFDKTYEQYF.

The genes are TRBV4-2 and TRBJ2-1; 9 positions match TRBD2. CDR1 and CDR2 (germline): LGHNA, YNFKEQ. Trimming took 1 base from V and 12 from J; bases not matched to a gene: 10. The CDR3 totals 15 residues. The CDR3 sequence is CASSQGAGGYEVQFF. The CDR3 nucleotides are TGTGCCAGCAGCCAAGGCGCGGGAGGGTATGAAGTGCAGTTCTTC.

The chain has TRBV27 and TRBJ2-7, with 8 bases that match TRBD2. With V trimmed by 3 bases and J by 2 bases, 3 bases remained unmatched. The CDR3 loop spans 14 amino acids. Germline CDR1 and CDR2: MNHEY and SMNVEV (reference sequence). CDR3 DNA: TGTGCCAGCAGTTTTAGCGGGACTCCCTACGAGCAGTACTTC. Amino acid sequence: CASSFSGTPYEQYF.

This chain uses TRBV5-1 with TRBJ2-1; TRBD2 matches at 7 bases. V shed 2 bases, J shed 2 bases, and the junction held 1 base outside the gene matches. The CDR3 has 14 residues. CDR1 and CDR2 (germline): SGHRS, YFSETQ. The CDR3 here is CASSFRGAYNEQFF. The DNA of the CDR3 is TGCGCCAGCAGCTTCCGGGGGGCCTACAATGAGCAGTTCTTC.

Only one count was recorded for this clone. The CDR3 DNA follows: TGTGCCAGCATGAACAGGCGCTCCTACAATGAGCAGTTCTTC. This codes for CASMNRRSYNEQFF. The genes are TRBV2 and TRBJ2-1, with D possibly being TRBD1 (5 bases). Germline loops: CDR1 SNHLY, CDR2 FYNNEI. Trimming pared 7 bases from V and 0 bases from J, leaving 10 bases between. This CDR3 spans 14 amino acids.